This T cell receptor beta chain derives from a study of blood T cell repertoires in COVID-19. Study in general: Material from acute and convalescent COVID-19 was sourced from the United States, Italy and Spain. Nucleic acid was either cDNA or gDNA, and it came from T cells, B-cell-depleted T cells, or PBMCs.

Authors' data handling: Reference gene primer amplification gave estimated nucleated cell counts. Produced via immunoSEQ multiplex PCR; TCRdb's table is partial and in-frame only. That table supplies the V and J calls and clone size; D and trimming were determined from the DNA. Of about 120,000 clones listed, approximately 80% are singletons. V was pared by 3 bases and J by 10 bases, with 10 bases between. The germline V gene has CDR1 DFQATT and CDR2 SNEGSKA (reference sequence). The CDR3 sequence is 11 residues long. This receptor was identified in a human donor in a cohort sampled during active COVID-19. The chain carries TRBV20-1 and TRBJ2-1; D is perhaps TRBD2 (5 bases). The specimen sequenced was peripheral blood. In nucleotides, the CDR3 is TGCAGTGCTAGGATAGCGTCCGAGCAGTTCTTC. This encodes CSARIASEQFF.